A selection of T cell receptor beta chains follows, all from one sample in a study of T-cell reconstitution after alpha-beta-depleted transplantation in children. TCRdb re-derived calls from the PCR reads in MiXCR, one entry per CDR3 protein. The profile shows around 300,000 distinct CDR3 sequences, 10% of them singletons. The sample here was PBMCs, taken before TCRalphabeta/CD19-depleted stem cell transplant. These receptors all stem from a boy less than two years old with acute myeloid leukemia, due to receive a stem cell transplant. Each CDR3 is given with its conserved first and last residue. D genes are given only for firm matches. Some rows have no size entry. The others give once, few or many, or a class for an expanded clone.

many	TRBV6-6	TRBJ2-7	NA	TGTGCCAGCAGTTACTCGGAGGGATACGAGCAGTACTTC	CASSYSEGYEQYF
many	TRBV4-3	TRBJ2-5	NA	TGCGCCAGCAGCCAAGAAGGGTCAGAGACCCAGTACTTC	CASSQEGSETQYF
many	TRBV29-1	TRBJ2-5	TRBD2	TGCAGCGTTTTTGCCCGACTAGCGGGGGGGCGCGAGACCCAGTACTTC	CSVFARLAGGRETQYF
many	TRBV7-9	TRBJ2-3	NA	TGTGCCAGCAGCTATCCAGGCACAGATACGCAGTATTTT	CASSYPGTDTQYF
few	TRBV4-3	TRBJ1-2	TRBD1	TGCGCCAGCAGCCAAGACGATACAGGGGGTGGTAACTATGGCTACACCTTC	CASSQDDTGGGNYGYTF
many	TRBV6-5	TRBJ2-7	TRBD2	TGTGCCAGCAGTTATTGGGGGACTAGCTTCTACGAGCAGTACTTC	CASSYWGTSFYEQYF
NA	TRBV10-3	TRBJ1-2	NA	TGTGCCATCAGCGAGGTGGGGGGGATCTATTATGGCTATACCTTC	CAISEVGGIYYGYTF
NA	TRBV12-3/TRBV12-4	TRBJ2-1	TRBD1	TGTGCCAGCAGTTTAAGGTCCGGGACAGACTCTGACAATGAGCAGTTCTTC	CASSLRSGTDSDNEQFF
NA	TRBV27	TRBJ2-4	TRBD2	TGTGCCAGCAGGGGGGGGGGAGCCAAAAACATTCAGTACTTC	CASRGGGAKNIQYF
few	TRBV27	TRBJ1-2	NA	TGTGCCAGCAGTTTCACCAGGAACTATGGCTACACCTTC	CASSFTRNYGYTF
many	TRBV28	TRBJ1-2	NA	TGTGCCAGCAGTTTCCCGACACTTAACTATGGCTACACCTTC	CASSFPTLNYGYTF
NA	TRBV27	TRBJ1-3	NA	TGTGCCAGCATGGGCGGCGCTGCAAACACCATACATTTT	CASMGGAANTIHF
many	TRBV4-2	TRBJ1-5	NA	TGTGCCAGCAGCCAAGAATCCCGGAGTTCAGATAGCAATCAGCCCCAGCATTTT	CASSQESRSSDSNQPQHF
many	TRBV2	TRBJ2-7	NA	TGTGCCAGCAGTGCGACTAGTCCCTACTACGAGCAGTACTTC	CASSATSPYYEQYF
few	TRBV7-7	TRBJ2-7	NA	TGTGCCAGCAGCTTAGGCGGGACCACCTCGGAGGAGCAGTACTTC	CASSLGGTTSEEQYF
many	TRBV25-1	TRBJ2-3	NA	TGTGCCAGCAGTGAACCACGGGGAGATACGCAGTATTTT	CASSEPRGDTQYF
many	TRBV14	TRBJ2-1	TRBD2	TGTGCCAGCAGCCAAGACCCACCGACTAGCGGAGGGGGGAATGAGCAGTTCTTC	CASSQDPPTSGGGNEQFF
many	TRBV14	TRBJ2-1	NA	TGTGCCAGCAGCCAAGATCGTCTGGCCTACAATGAGCAGTTCTTC	CASSQDRLAYNEQFF
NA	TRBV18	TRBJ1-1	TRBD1	TGTGCCAGCTCACCCCGGACAGGCCTTCTCCTGAACACTGAAGCTTTCTTT	CASSPRTGLLLNTEAFF
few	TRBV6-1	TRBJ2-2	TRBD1	TGTGCCAGCAGTAGCGGGACAGGGTTCGCCGGGGAGCTGTTTTTT	CASSSGTGFAGELFF
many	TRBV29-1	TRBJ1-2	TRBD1	TGCAGCGGGTCCCGGGACAGCTTTAACTATGGCTACACCTTC	CSGSRDSFNYGYTF
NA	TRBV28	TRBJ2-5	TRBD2	TGTGCCAGCAGTCGCGGACTAGCGGGAAATCCAAGGGAGACCCAGTACTTC	CASSRGLAGNPRETQYF
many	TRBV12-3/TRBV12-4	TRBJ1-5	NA	TGTGCCAGCAGTTACGGGTGGGATCAGCCCCAGCATTTT	CASSYGWDQPQHF
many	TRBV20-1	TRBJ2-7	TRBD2	TGCAGTGCTAGAGATCGCCTAGCGGGTGTTAACTACGAGCAGTACTTC	CSARDRLAGVNYEQYF
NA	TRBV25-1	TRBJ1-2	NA	TGTGCCAGCAGGTCAACTAATGGCTACACCTTC	CASRSTNGYTF
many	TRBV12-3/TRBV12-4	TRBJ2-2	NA	TGTGCCAGCAGTTTTGAGGGACCGAACACCGGGGAGCTGTTTTTT	CASSFEGPNTGELFF
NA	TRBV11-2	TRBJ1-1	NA	TGTGCCAGCAGCCAACAGCTGAGGAACACTGAAGCTTTCTTT	CASSQQLRNTEAFF
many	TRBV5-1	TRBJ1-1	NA	TGCGCCAGCAGCCCACAGCCGAACACTGAAGCTTTCTTT	CASSPQPNTEAFF
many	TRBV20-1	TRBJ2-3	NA	TGCAGTGCTTCCGGGACTAGCACAGATACGCAGTATTTT	CSASGTSTDTQYF